The present T cell receptor (beta chain) was sequenced within a study of shared T cell receptors in the human thymus. This clone was counted once. Measured with immunoSEQ multiplex PCR; TCRdb has only the in-frame clones, and not every one. The table includes about 610,000 clones, more than 75% detected once. The J segment lost 2 bases and the V segment lost 7 bases, leaving 2 bases of the junction unmatched. The CDR3 is 14 amino acids. CDR1 is SQVTM and CDR2 is ANQGSEA in the germline V gene. The data also belong to a second study, concerning human thymus T cells.

This chain links TRBV29-1 with TRBJ2-1; 13 bases align to TRBD2. The receptor was derived from a boy under two years old with a congenital heart defect. The sample was thymocytes. DNA for the CDR3: TGCAGCGCGGGACTAGCGGGGCCCTACAATGAGCAGTTCTTC. Encoded protein: CSAGLAGPYNEQFF.